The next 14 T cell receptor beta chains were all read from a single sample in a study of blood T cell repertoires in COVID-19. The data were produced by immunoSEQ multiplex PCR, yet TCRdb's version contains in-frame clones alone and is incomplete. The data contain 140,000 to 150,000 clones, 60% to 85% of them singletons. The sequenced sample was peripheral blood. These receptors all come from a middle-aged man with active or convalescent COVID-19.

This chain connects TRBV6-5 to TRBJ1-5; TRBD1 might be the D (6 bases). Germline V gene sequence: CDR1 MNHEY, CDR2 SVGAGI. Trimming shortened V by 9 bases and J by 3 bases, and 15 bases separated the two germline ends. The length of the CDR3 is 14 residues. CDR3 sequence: CASTQGRNNQPQHF. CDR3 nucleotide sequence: TGTGCCAGTACACAGGGAAGGAACAATCAGCCCCAGCATTTT.

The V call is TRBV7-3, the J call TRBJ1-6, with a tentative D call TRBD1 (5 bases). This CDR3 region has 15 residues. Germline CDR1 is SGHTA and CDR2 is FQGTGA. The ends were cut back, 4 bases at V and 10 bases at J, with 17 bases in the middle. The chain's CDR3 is CASSSFPRGNSPLHF. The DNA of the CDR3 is TGTGCCAGCAGCTCATTTCCACGGGGGAACTCACCCCTCCACTTT.

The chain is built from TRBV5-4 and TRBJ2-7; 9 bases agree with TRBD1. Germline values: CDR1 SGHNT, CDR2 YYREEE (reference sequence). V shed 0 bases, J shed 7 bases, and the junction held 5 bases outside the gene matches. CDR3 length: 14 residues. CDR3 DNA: TGTGCCAGCAGCTTGGAGGGACAGGGAGGGGAGCAGTACTTC. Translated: CASSLEGQGGEQYF.

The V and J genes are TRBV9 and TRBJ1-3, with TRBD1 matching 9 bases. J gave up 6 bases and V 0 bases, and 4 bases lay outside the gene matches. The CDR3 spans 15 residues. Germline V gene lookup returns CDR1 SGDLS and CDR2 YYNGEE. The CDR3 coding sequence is TGTGCCAGCAGCGTAGACACAGGGGGCGAAAACACCATATATTTT. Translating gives CASSVDTGGENTIYF.

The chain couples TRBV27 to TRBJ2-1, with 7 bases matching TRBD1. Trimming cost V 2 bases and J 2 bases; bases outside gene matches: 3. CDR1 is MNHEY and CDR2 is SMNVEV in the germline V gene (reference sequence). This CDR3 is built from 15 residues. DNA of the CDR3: TGTGCCAGCAGTTTACAGGGGGTTCCCTACAATGAGCAGTTCTTC. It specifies CASSLQGVPYNEQFF.

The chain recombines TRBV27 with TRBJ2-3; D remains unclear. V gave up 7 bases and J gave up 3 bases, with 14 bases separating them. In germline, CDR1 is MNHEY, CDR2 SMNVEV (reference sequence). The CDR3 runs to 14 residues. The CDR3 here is CASNPLSETDTQYF. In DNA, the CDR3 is TGTGCCAGCAACCCCTTGAGTGAGACAGATACGCAGTATTTT.

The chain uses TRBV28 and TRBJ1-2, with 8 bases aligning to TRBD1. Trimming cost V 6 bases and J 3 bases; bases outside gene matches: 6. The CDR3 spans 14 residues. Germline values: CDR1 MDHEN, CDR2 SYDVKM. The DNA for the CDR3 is TGTGCCAGCAGCCAGGACAGGGCTTACTATGGCTACACCTTC. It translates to CASSQDRAYYGYTF.

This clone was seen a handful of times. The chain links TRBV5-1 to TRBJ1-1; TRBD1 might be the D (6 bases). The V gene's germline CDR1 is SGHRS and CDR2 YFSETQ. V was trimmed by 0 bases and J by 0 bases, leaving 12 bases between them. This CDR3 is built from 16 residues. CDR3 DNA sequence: TGCGCCAGCAGCTTGGGACCCGGACAGATGAACACTGAAGCTTTCTTT. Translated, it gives CASSLGPGQMNTEAFF. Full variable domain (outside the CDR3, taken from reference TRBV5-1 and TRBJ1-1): KAGVTQTPRYLIKTRGQQVTLSCSPISGHRSVSWYQQTPGQGLQFLFEYFSETQRNKGNFPGRFSGRQFSNSRSEMNVSTLELGDSALYLCASSLGPGQMNTEAFFGQGTRLTVV.

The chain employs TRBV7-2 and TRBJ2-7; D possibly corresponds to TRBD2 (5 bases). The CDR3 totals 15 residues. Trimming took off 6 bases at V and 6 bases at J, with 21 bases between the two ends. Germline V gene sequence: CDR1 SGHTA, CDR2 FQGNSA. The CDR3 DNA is TGTGCCAGCAGACCTGGACCGGACCGGGGTATCGAGCAGTACTTC. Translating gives CASRPGPDRGIEQYF.

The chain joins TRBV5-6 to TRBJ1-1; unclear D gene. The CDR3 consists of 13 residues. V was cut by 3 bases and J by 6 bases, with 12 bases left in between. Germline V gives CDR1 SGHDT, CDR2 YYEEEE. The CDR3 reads CASSSINSAEAFF. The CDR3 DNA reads TGTGCCAGCAGCTCTATAAATTCCGCTGAAGCTTTCTTT.

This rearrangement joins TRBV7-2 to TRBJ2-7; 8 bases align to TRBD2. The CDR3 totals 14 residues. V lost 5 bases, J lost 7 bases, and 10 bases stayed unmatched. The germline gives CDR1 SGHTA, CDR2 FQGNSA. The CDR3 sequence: CASSPGLVSVEQYF. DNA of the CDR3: TGTGCCAGCAGCCCGGGACTAGTATCCGTAGAGCAGTACTTC.

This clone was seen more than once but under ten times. The CDR3 loop is CASSRDRVQQPQHF. In DNA form, the CDR3 reads TGTGCCAGCAGCCGGGATAGGGTCCAGCAGCCCCAGCATTTT. The V gene is TRBV21-1, the J gene TRBJ1-5. TRBV21-1 is recorded as a pseudogene. This CDR3 comprises 14 residues.

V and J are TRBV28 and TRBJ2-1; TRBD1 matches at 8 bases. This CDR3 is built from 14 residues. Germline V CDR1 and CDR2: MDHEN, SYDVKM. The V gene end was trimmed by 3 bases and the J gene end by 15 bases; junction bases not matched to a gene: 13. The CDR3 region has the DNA TGTGCCAGCAGTTTCTTCCAGGGGGCGCTCGGTCCGTTCTTC. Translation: CASSFFQGALGPFF.

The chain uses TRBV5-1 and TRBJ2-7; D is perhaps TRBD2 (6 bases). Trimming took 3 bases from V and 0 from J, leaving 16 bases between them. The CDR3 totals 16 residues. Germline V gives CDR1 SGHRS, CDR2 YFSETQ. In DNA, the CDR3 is TGCGCCAGCAGCTCCCCTGGCGGGACCAGCTCCTACGAGCAGTACTTC. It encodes CASSSPGGTSSYEQYF.